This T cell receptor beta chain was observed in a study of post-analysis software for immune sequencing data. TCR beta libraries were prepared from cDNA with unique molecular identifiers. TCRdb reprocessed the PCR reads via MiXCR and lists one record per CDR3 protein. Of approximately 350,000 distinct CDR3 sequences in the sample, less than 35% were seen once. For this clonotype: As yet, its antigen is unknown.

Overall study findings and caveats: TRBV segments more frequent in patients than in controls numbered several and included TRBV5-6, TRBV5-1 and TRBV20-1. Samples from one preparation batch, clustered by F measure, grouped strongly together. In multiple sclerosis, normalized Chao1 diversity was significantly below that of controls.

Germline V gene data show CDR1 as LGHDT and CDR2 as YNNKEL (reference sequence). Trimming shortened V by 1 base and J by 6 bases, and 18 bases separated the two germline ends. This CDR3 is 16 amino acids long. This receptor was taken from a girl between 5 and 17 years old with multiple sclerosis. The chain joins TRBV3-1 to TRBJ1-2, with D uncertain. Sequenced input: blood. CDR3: CASSQGGAGLSNGYTF. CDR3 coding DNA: TGTGCCAGCAGCCAAGGAGGTGCAGGATTATCTAATGGCTACACCTTC.